The clone carrying this T cell receptor beta chain has more than one count but fewer than ten. The target antigen is unknown. The sample is drawn from a study of beta chain features in type 1 diabetes. Notes on the study in general: Moderately but significantly shorter TCRB CDR3s were found in Type 1 diabetes patients in all four CD4+ subsets. In patients and controls equally, PCR might favor templates that are shorter. It was among patients, rather than healthy donors, that naive, central memory and Treg TCRB repertoires appeared more similar.

Germline V CDR1 and CDR2: SGHTA, FQGNSA. The ends were cut back, 5 bases at V and 4 bases at J, with 15 bases in the middle. The CDR3 covers 14 residues. What was sequenced were expressed TCRB transcripts, since all of the isolated RNA had been reverse transcribed. Data came from immunoSEQ multiplex PCR; TCRdb stores just in-frame clones and leaves some out. The sample shows 250,000 to 300,000 clones, roughly a quarter of them seen only once. Cells sorted by CD45RO/CCR7/CD25/CD127/CD95/CD27 comprised CD4+ naive, central memory, regulatory and stem cell-like memory cells. Sorted populations all had greater than 95% purity.

The sample comprised naive CD4+ T cells from blood. The chain recombines TRBV7-2 with TRBJ2-7, with D unclear. The source is a woman in her twenties or thirties with type 1 diabetes. The CDR3 spells CASSPMGPFYEQYF. Written as DNA, the CDR3 is TGTGCCAGCAGCCCGATGGGCCCCTTTTACGAGCAGTACTTC.